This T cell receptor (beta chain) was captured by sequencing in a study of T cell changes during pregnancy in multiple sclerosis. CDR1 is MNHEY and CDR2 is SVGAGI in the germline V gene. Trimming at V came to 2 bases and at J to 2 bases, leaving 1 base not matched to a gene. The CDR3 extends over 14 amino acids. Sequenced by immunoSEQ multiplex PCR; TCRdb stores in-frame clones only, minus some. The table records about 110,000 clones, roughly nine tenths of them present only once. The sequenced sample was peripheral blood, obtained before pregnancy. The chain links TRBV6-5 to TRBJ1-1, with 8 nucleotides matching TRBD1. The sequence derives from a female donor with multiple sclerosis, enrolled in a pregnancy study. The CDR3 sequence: CASSYGTGNTEAFF. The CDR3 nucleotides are TGTGCCAGCAGTTACGGGACAGGTAACACTGAAGCTTTCTTT.